This entry lists 19 T cell receptor beta chains sequenced from one sample in a study of beta chain features in type 1 diabetes. Study results and limitations: Shorter TCRB CDR3s, moderately but significantly so, marked every one of the four CD4+ subsets in Type 1 diabetes patients.

Investigators reverse transcribed all isolated RNA, so they sequenced expressed TCRB transcripts. Assay used: immunoSEQ multiplex PCR; TCRdb lists only in-frame clones, some missing. The table includes roughly 730,000 clones, roughly an eighth detected once. Their target antigens are unknown. Material for sequencing was naive CD4+ T cells from blood. The receptors come from a man between 18 and 35 years old with type 1 diabetes.

This clone has more than one count but fewer than ten. The chain employs TRBV5-1 and TRBJ1-4, with D uncertain. The length of the CDR3 is 14 residues. Germline loops: CDR1 SGHRS, CDR2 YFSETQ. The germline V and J ends were trimmed by 10 bases and 7 bases, with 20 bases remaining between them. This chain's CDR3 is CAGLEEGLGEKLFF. The DNA for the CDR3 is TGCGCCGGATTGGAAGAAGGGCTAGGTGAAAAACTGTTTTTT.

This clone turned up a few times. J is TRBJ1-2 and V is TRBV10-3; D might be TRBD1 (6 bases). CDR3 size: 12 residues. V dropped 6 bases and J dropped 8 bases, with 13 bases sitting between them. Germline CDR1 reads ENHRY; CDR2 reads SYGVKD. CDR3 in DNA: TGTGCCATCAGGGCAGGGGTGGAAGGCTACACCTTC. This sequence encodes CAIRAGVEGYTF.

This rearrangement joins TRBV20-1 to TRBJ2-1; D unclear. Germline lookup yields CDR1 DFQATT and CDR2 SNEGSKA (reference sequence). V shed 3 bases and J shed 10 bases, with 10 bases lying between them. CDR3 length: 11 residues. The CDR3 sequence: CSARGPAEQFF. The CDR3 DNA follows: TGCAGTGCTAGGGGTCCCGCGGAGCAGTTCTTC.

V gene TRBV10-3 combines with J gene TRBJ1-4; 10 bases match TRBD1. The V segment lost 0 bases and the J segment 6 bases; nucleotides outside the gene matches: 7. CDR3 size: 17 residues. The germline CDR1 and CDR2 sequences are ENHRY and SYGVKD. In DNA form, the CDR3 reads TGTGCCATCAGTGAGTCTCCCCCCGGGACAGGGGATGAAAAACTGTTTTTT. As protein: CAISESPPGTGDEKLFF.

About this clone itself: Other DNA sequences in the sample encode the same CDR3. This chain joins TRBV9 and TRBJ1-6; no clear D gene. The V gene lost 3 bases and the J gene lost 6 bases, with 4 bases spanning the gap. The CDR3 is 12 amino acids. Germline V CDR1 and CDR2: SGDLS, YYNGEE. The CDR3: CASSASNSPLHF. The CDR3 nucleotides read TGTGCCAGCAGCGCAAGTAATTCACCCCTCCACTTT.

The genes are TRBV19 and TRBJ1-1, with D unresolved. This CDR3 is 15 amino acids long. Germline CDR1 and CDR2: LNHDA and SQIVND (reference sequence). V lost 4 bases and J 0 bases, leaving 12 bases between the germline ends. The chain's CDR3 is CASSTPPGMNTEAFF. CDR3 sequence (DNA): TGTGCCAGTAGTACCCCTCCGGGCATGAACACTGAAGCTTTCTTT.

The V gene is TRBV25-1, the J gene TRBJ1-5; TRBD1 matches 9 bases. There are 15 residues in the CDR3. Germline loops: CDR1 MGHDK, CDR2 SYGVNS. V dropped 3 bases and J dropped 9; count of bases not matched to a gene: 9. The chain's CDR3 is CASSESGTGIRPQHF. In DNA, the CDR3 is TGTGCCAGCAGTGAGTCCGGGACAGGGATCAGGCCCCAGCATTTT.

There are a few counts of this clone. The chain couples TRBV7-2 to TRBJ1-5; D is uncertain. CDR3 size: 18 residues. CDR1 is SGHTA, CDR2 FQGNSA, per germline. V lost 5 bases, J lost 0 bases, and 20 bases lay in between. CDR3 residues: CASSQQAGLGNSNQPQHF. The CDR3 DNA follows: TGTGCCAGCAGCCAGCAGGCTGGGCTGGGTAATAGCAATCAGCCCCAGCATTTT.

This clone was observed a handful of times. This chain uses TRBV7-3 with TRBJ2-2, with D uncertain. V shed 5 bases and J shed 3 bases, with 7 bases lying between them. Germline CDR1 reads SGHTA; CDR2 reads FQGTGA. This CDR3 contains 13 residues. The CDR3 protein is CASSTRHTGELFF. The CDR3 region has the DNA TGTGCCAGCAGCACCCGACACACCGGGGAGCTGTTTTTT.

The chain recombines TRBV4-2 with TRBJ2-7, with 7 nucleotides matching TRBD2. This CDR3 spans 16 amino acids. The germline V gene encodes CDR1 LGHNA and CDR2 YNFKEQ. V lost 0 bases, J lost 0 bases, and 5 bases stayed unmatched. The CDR3: CASSQEVASGSYEQYF. The CDR3 DNA reads TGTGCCAGCAGCCAAGAAGTCGCTAGCGGCTCCTACGAGCAGTACTTC.

This clone was seen a handful of times. The chain recombines TRBV15 with TRBJ1-4; possibly TRBD1 for D (5 bases). Germline CDR1 LNHNV, CDR2 YYDKDF (reference sequence). V lost 0 bases, J lost 8 bases, and 13 bases lay in between. The CDR3 totals 15 residues. CDR3 coding DNA: TGTGCCACCAGCAGAGACCAGGGTAGGCAGGAAAAACTGTTTTTT. This gives the protein CATSRDQGRQEKLFF.

This clone was seen a handful of times. The genes are TRBV29-1 and TRBJ2-5, with 10 bases matching TRBD2. Germline CDR1 is SQVTM and CDR2 is ANQGSEA. CDR3 length: 13 amino acids. With V trimmed by 8 bases and J by 2 bases, 5 bases remained unmatched. This chain's CDR3 is CSPELAGQETQYF. CDR3 nucleotide sequence: TGCAGCCCCGAACTAGCGGGGCAAGAGACCCAGTACTTC.

The chain joins TRBV19 to TRBJ2-2, with D perhaps TRBD1 (5 bases). The CDR3 sequence is 13 residues long. Germline CDR1 LNHDA, CDR2 SQIVND (reference sequence). V dropped 6 bases and J dropped 1 base, with 6 bases sitting between them. The CDR3, as DNA: TGTGCCAGTAGGGACAAGAACACCGGGGAGCTGTTTTTT. Its translation is CASRDKNTGELFF. The variable domain in full, with the rest retrieved from reference TRBV19 and TRBJ2-2, is DGGITQSPKYLFRKEGQNVTLSCEQNLNHDAMYWYRQDPGQGLRLIYYSQIVNDFQKGDIAEGYSVSREKKESFPLTVTSAQKNPTAFYLCASRDKNTGELFFGEGSRLTVL.

This clone was detected only a few times. The chain couples TRBV28 to TRBJ2-2; D call uncertain. The CDR3 extends over 14 amino acids. Germline V lookup: CDR1 MDHEN, CDR2 SYDVKM. Trimming stripped 6 bases from V and 2 bases from J, with 10 bases between. This CDR3 reads CASSRAANTGELFF. DNA for the CDR3: TGTGCCAGCAGCCGAGCAGCAAACACCGGGGAGCTGTTTTTT.

This clone occurred a few times. The gene calls are TRBV2 and TRBJ1-5; 9 bases line up with TRBD1. Germline values: CDR1 SNHLY, CDR2 FYNNEI. Losses at the gene ends were 8 bases for V and 0 bases for J; bases not matched to a gene: 2. The CDR3 extends over 14 amino acids. CDR3 region: CASLGQGSNQPQHF. The CDR3 nucleotides read TGTGCCAGCCTGGGACAGGGTAGCAATCAGCCCCAGCATTTT.

The genes are TRBV9 and TRBJ1-3, with D uncertain. CDR1 is SGDLS and CDR2 is YYNGEE in the germline V gene. V dropped 0 bases and J dropped 4 bases, with 5 bases sitting between them. The CDR3 has 13 amino acids. CDR3 bases: TGTGCCAGCAGCGTAGAAGAGGGAAACACCATATATTTT. This translates into CASSVEEGNTIYF.

The chain recombines TRBV6-1 with TRBJ2-4; TRBD1 agrees at 10 bases. This CDR3 has 15 amino acids. Germline CDR1 MNHNS, CDR2 SASEGT. J gave up 9 bases and V 5 bases, and 10 bases lay outside the gene matches. CDR3 protein: CASSTETGGFTIQYF. The CDR3 nucleotides read TGTGCCAGCAGTACGGAGACAGGGGGCTTTACCATTCAGTACTTC.

This rearrangement joins TRBV6-6 to TRBJ1-5, with TRBD1 identical over 9 bases. Germline V gives CDR1 MNHNY, CDR2 SVGAGI (reference sequence). The length of the CDR3 is 13 residues. V lost 11 bases to trimming and J lost 7 bases; unmatched junction nucleotides: 9. CDR3 nucleotide sequence: TGTGCCTCCATGGACAGGGGTGGGCAGCCCCAGCATTTT. As protein: CASMDRGGQPQHF.

The chain couples TRBV9 to TRBJ2-1; maybe TRBD1 (5 bases). Trimming left V 7 bases short and J 5 bases short, with 16 bases between. CDR3 length: 14 residues. Germline values: CDR1 SGDLS, CDR2 YYNGEE. The CDR3 loop reads CASGILDKNNEQFF. In DNA form, the CDR3 reads TGTGCCAGCGGCATACTGGACAAAAACAATGAGCAGTTCTTC.